These 18 T cell receptor beta chains came from one sample sequenced in a study of radiotherapy plus CTLA-4 blockade in lung cancer (dated by TCRdb to the late 2010s). To prepare the library, the immunoSEQ multiplex PCR assay was applied. Held by TCRdb, this immuneACCESS table contains in-frame sequences only and omits some clones. Under half of the omission traces to an unresolved V gene where checked; the cause of the rest is unknown. The sample records roughly 13,000 clones, about 89% of which are singletons. The ten most abundant clones make up roughly 14% of the sample. Sequenced here: peripheral blood, sampled from a patient treated with radiotherapy plus ipilimumab. These receptors were taken from a human donor with non-small cell lung cancer that progressed on radiotherapy plus ipilimumab. Some clones in this sample may be carry-over from other donors' samples.

This chain joins TRBV5-1 and TRBJ2-1; tentative D call: TRBD2 (5 bases). From germline, CDR1 is SGHRS and CDR2 YFSETQ. Trimming left V 0 bases short and J 3 bases short, with 19 bases between. The length of the CDR3 is 18 residues. The CDR3 spells CASSLAGVEGFFYNEQFF. For the CDR3, the DNA is TGCGCCAGCAGCTTGGCCGGAGTAGAGGGTTTTTTCTACAATGAGCAGTTCTTC.

The V and J genes are TRBV11-2 and TRBJ2-5; 8 positions agree with TRBD2. This CDR3 spans 13 amino acids. The V gene end was trimmed by 6 bases and the J gene end by 5 bases; junction bases not matched to a gene: 5. Germline CDR1 and CDR2: SGHAT and FQNNGV. The CDR3 coding sequence is TGTGCCAGCAGTATAGCGGGAAGTGAGACCCAGTACTTC. It is translated as CASSIAGSETQYF.

The chain uses TRBV5-4 and TRBJ2-1; 10 bases match TRBD2. The V gene's germline CDR1 is SGHNT and CDR2 YYREEE (reference sequence). V lost 0 bases to trimming and J lost 7 bases; unmatched junction nucleotides: 10. This CDR3 has 17 residues. For the CDR3, the DNA is TGTGCCAGCAGCTTGGCCCCGAGCGGGAGGGCCCTTAATGAGCAGTTCTTC. This sequence encodes CASSLAPSGRALNEQFF.

As to this clone: Germline is not matched at one junction end, which may reflect a read error. Other DNA sequences in this sample translate to the same CDR3. The DNA for the CDR3 is TGCGCCAGCAGCCGGACAGCTTTGAACACTGAAGCCTTCTTT. It is translated as CASSRTALNTEAFF. V is TRBV5-1 and J is TRBJ1-1; D perhaps matches TRBD1 (6 bases). This CDR3 is built from 14 residues. Germline values: CDR1 SGHRS, CDR2 YFSETQ.

The gene calls are TRBV5-1 and TRBJ2-7; 7 bases map to TRBD1. This CDR3 has 13 amino acids. Trimming took 6 bases from V and 2 from J; bases not matched to a gene: 5. Germline loops: CDR1 SGHRS, CDR2 YFSETQ. The CDR3 DNA reads TGCGCCAGCAACCCGGGACAGACCTACGAGCAGTACTTC. It encodes CASNPGQTYEQYF.

The V gene is TRBV11-2, the J gene TRBJ1-4, with 7 nucleotides matching TRBD1. The V gene end was trimmed by 5 bases and the J gene end by 8 bases; junction bases not matched to a gene: 8. The V gene's germline CDR1 is SGHAT and CDR2 FQNNGV. The CDR3 loop spans 14 amino acids. CDR3: CASSVTAGQEKLFF. CDR3 DNA sequence: TGTGCCAGCAGCGTTACGGCGGGACAGGAAAAACTGTTTTTT.

The chain couples TRBV2 to TRBJ2-7, with TRBD1 identical over 10 bases. J was trimmed by 4 bases and V by 6 bases; bases with no gene match: 9. The length of the CDR3 is 15 residues. Looked up from germline, CDR1 is SNHLY and CDR2 is FYNNEI. CDR3 loop: CASSPWTGGWYEQYF. In nucleotides, the CDR3 is TGTGCCAGCAGCCCTTGGACAGGGGGTTGGTACGAGCAGTACTTC.

The chain combines TRBV19 with TRBJ1-1; 8 bases align to TRBD1. The CDR3 has 15 residues. J lost 2 bases, V lost 4 bases, and 6 bases had no gene match. Germline V gives CDR1 LNHDA, CDR2 SQIVND (reference sequence). CDR3 sequence reads: CASSTWTGLNTEAFF. In DNA form, the CDR3 reads TGTGCCAGTAGTACCTGGACAGGGTTAAACACTGAAGCTTTCTTT.

This clone appeared a single time. This chain connects TRBV6-5 to TRBJ2-3, with TRBD2 identical over 7 bases. The V segment lost 2 bases and the J segment 2 bases; nucleotides outside the gene matches: 7. CDR1 and CDR2 (germline): MNHEY, SVGAGI. The CDR3 has 16 amino acids. In nucleotides, the CDR3 is TGTGCCAGCAGTTACGGCCGGGGGGACGACACAGATACGCAGTATTTT. Amino acid sequence: CASSYGRGDDTDTQYF.

This chain connects TRBV2 to TRBJ2-5, with no clear D. The ends were cut back, 6 bases at V and 0 bases at J, with 5 bases in the middle. Germline V gene data show CDR1 as SNHLY and CDR2 as FYNNEI. The CDR3 runs to 12 residues. The chain's CDR3 is CASSQDQETQYF. CDR3 sequence (DNA): TGTGCCAGCAGCCAGGACCAAGAGACCCAGTACTTC.

The chain joins TRBV10-2 to TRBJ2-5, with D possibly matching TRBD1 (6 bases). The J call may be in error: the DNA end matches TRBJ2-7 better. The CDR3 consists of 14 residues. CDR1 and CDR2 from the germline V gene are WSHSY and SAAADI. CDR3 amino acids: CASSESNRAGEQYF. The CDR3 DNA is TGCGCCAGCAGTGAGTCGAACAGGGCGGGCGAGCAGTACTTC.

The chain is built from TRBV7-2 and TRBJ1-2; D gene ambiguous. The CDR3 is 15 amino acids. Germline CDR1 and CDR2: SGHTA and FQGNSA. The V end lost 5 bases, the J end lost 2 bases, and 15 bases lay between the germline ends. CDR3 sequence (DNA): TGTGCCAGCAGCCCAAGAGGCCAGATGAACTATGGCTACACCTTC. This translates into CASSPRGQMNYGYTF.

This chain connects TRBV5-1 to TRBJ2-2, with TRBD2 matching 8 bases. This CDR3 contains 15 residues. Germline V gene lookup returns CDR1 SGHRS and CDR2 YFSETQ. J was trimmed by 2 bases and V by 2 bases; bases with no gene match: 2. CDR3 loop: CASSFLAGNTGELFF. The DNA for the CDR3 is TGCGCCAGCAGCTTTTTAGCGGGAAACACCGGGGAGCTGTTTTTT.

This clone has just one count. The chain combines TRBV12-5 with TRBJ2-2; 7 nucleotides match TRBD1. The V and J ends lost 0 bases and 3 bases, in that order; junction bases with no gene match: 1. There are 15 residues in the CDR3. CDR1 and CDR2 from the germline V gene are LGHNT and FRNRAP. The CDR3 sequence is CASGLVQGYTGELFF. The DNA for the CDR3 is TGTGCTAGTGGTTTGGTACAGGGGTACACCGGGGAGCTGTTTTTT.

The table lists this clone with a few counts. The V and J genes are TRBV6-1 and TRBJ2-3; TRBD2 matches at 12 bases. J was trimmed by 3 bases and V by 4 bases; bases with no gene match: 2. Germline-derived CDR1 and CDR2 are MNHNS and SASEGT. The CDR3 is made up of 15 amino acids. The CDR3 reads CASSATSGRTDTQYF. For the CDR3, the DNA is TGTGCCAGCAGTGCGACTAGCGGGAGAACAGATACGCAGTATTTT.

V is TRBV6-8 and J is TRBJ2-7, with 8 bases aligning to TRBD2. The V and J ends lost 0 bases and 3 bases, in that order; junction bases with no gene match: 7. CDR3 length: 16 residues. Germline V CDR1 and CDR2: MNHGY, SAAAGT. CDR3 residues: CASSYSIRLAYYEQYF. In DNA, the CDR3 is TGTGCCAGCAGTTACTCGATACGACTAGCGTACTACGAGCAGTACTTC.

The genes are TRBV29-1 and TRBJ1-2, with 7 bases aligning to TRBD1. This CDR3 comprises 15 residues. Losses at the gene ends were 4 bases for V and 1 base for J; bases not matched to a gene: 9. Germline loops: CDR1 SQVTM, CDR2 ANQGSEA. The CDR3 DNA sequence: TGCAGCGTTGTCGGCTCAGGGGGAGGTAACTATGGCTACACCTTC. Translated, it gives CSVVGSGGGNYGYTF.

The rearrangement joins TRBV10-3 to TRBJ2-7; perhaps TRBD2 as D (6 bases). V shed 3 bases and J shed 3 bases, with 12 bases lying between them. Germline CDR1 ENHRY, CDR2 SYGVKD. This CDR3 contains 14 residues. The CDR3 DNA follows: TGTGCCATCAGTGACGGGCTGGGAGGCTACGAGCAGTACTTC. Its protein is CAISDGLGGYEQYF.